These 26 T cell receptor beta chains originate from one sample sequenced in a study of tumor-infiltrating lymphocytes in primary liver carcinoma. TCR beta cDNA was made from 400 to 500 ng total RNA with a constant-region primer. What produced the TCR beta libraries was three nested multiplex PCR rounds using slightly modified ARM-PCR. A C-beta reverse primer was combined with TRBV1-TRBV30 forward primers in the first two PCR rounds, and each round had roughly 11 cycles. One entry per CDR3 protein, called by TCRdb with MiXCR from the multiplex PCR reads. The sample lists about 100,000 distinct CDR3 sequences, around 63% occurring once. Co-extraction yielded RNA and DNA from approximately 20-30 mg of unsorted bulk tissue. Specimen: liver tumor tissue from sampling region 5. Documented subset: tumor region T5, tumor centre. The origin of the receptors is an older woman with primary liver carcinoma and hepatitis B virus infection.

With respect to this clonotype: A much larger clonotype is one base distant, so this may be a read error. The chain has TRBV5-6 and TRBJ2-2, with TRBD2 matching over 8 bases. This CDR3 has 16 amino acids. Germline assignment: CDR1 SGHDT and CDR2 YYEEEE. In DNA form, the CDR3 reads TGTGCCAGCAGCATCTACCTTACTAGCGGCACCGGGGAGCTGCTTTTT. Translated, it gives CASSIYLTSGTGELLF.

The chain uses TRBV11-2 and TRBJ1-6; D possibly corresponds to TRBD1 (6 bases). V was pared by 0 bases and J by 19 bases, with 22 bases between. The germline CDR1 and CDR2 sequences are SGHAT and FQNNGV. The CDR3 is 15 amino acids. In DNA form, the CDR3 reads TGTGCCAGCAGCTTAGAGCCGGGGGCCAATTCACCTCTACACTTT. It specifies CASSLEPGANSPLHF.

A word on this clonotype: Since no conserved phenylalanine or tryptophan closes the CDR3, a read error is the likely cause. The CDR3 DNA is TGTGCCAACAGTAACGGGTTTTACATTTACAATGAGCAGTTCTCC. Protein sequence: CANSNGFYIYNEQFS. The chain carries TRBV6-2 or TRBV6-3 and TRBJ2-1; D gene unclear. This CDR3 contains 15 residues. Germline V gene sequence: CDR1 MNHEY, CDR2 SVGEGT.

DNA for the CDR3: TGTGCCGGCACCCTAACAGGTTCAGCTCTCTCCTACGAGCAGTACTTC. Amino acids: CAGTLTGSALSYEQYF. The chain employs TRBV5-5 and TRBJ2-7; D is possibly TRBD1 (5 bases). The V end lost 10 bases, the J end lost 0 bases, and 23 bases lay between the germline ends. The CDR3 has 16 residues. CDR1 SGHKS and CDR2 YYEKEE come from the germline V gene (reference sequence).

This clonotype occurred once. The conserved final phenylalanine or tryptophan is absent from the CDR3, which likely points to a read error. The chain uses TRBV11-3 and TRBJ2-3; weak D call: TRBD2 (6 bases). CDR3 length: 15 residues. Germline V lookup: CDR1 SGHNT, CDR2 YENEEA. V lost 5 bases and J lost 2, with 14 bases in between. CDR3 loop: CASSPSSGHTDTQYL. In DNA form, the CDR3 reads TGTGCCAGCAGCCCTAGCAGCGGGCACACAGATACGCAGTATCTT.

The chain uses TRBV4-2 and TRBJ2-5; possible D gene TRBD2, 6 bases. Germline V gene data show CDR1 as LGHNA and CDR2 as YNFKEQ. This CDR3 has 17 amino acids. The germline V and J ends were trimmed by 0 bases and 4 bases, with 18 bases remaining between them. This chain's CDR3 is CASSQDRRGTHIETQYF. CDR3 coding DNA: TGTGCCAGCAGCCAAGATCGTCGCGGGACCCACATAGAGACCCAGTACTTC.

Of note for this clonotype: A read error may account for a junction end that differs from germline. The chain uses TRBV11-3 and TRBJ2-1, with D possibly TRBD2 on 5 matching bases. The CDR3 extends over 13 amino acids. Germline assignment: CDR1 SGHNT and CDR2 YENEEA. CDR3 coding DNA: TGTGCTAGCAGCCTAGGAGGCAGCAATGAGCAGTCCTTC. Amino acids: CASSLGGSNEQSF.

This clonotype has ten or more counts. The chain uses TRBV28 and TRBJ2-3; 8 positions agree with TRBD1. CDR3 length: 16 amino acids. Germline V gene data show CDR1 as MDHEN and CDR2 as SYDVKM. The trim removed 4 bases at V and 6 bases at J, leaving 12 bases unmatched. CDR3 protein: CASSSPDWTGPDTQYF. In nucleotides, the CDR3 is TGTGCCAGCAGTTCCCCCGACTGGACAGGGCCTGATACGCAGTATTTT.

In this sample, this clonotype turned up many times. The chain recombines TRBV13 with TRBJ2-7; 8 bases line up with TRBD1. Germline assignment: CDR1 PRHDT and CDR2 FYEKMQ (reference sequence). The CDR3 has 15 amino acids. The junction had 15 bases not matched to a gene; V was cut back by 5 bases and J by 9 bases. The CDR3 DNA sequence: TGTGCCAGCAGCGCTTGGGACAGGCGGGTCTGGGGGCAGTACTTC. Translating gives CASSAWDRRVWGQYF.

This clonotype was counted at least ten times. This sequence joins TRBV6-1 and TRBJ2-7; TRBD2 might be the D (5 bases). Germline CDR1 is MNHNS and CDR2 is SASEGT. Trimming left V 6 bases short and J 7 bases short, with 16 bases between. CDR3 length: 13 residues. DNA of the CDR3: TGTGCCAGCAGCCGATACTTCTCGGGGGAGCAGTACTTC. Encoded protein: CASSRYFSGEQYF.

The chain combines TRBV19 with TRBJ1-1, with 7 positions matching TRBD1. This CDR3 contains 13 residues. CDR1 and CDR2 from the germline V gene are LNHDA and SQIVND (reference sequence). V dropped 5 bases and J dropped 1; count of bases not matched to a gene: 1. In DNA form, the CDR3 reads TGTGCCAGTAGTGACAGGGCGAACACTGAAGCTTTCTTT. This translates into CASSDRANTEAFF.

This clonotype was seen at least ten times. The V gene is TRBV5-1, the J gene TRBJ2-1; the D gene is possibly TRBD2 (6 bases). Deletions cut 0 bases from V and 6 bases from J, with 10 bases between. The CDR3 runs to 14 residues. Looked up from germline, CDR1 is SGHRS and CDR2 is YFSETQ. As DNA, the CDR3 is TGCGCCAGCAGCTTGGGGGACTGGTTCAATGAGCAGTTCTTC. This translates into CASSLGDWFNEQFF.

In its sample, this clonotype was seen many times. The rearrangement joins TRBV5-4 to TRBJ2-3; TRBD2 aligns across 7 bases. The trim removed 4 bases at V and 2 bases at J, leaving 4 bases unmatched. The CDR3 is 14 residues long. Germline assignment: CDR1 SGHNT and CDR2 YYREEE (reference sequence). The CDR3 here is CASSASGTTDTQYF. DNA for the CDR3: TGTGCCAGCAGCGCTAGCGGTACCACAGATACGCAGTATTTT.

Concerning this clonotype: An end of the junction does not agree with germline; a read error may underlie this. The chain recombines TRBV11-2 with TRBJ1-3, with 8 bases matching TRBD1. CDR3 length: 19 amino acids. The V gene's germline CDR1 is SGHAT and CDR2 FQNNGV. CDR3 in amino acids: CASSSRPDREAYSGSTIYF. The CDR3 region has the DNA TGCGCCAGCAGCTCACGCCCGGACAGGGAAGCGTACTCTGGAAGCACCATATATTTT. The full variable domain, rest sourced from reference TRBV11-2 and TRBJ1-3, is EAGVAQSPRYKIIEKRQSVAFWCNPISGHATLYWYQQILGQGPKLLIQFQNNGVVDDSQLPKDRFSAERLKGVDSTLKIQPAKLEDSAVYLCASSSRPDREAYSGSTIYFGEGSWLTVV.

The CDR3 is CSVRTSGTKTGWLFF. In nucleotides, the CDR3 is TGCAGCGTCCGGACTAGCGGGACCAAAACCGGGTGGCTGTTTTTT. The rearrangement links TRBV29-1 to TRBJ2-2; TRBD2 matches 12 bases. Trimming at V came to 6 bases and at J to 13 bases, leaving 15 bases not matched to a gene. The CDR3 extends over 15 amino acids. Germline lookup yields CDR1 SQVTM and CDR2 ANQGSEA.

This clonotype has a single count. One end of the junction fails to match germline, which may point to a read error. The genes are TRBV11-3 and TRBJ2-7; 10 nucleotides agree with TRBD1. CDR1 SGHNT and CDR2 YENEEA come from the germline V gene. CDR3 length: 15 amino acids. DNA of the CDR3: TGTGCCAGCAGTTTAGAGACAGGGGGCTCCCTCGAGCACTACTTC. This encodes CASSLETGGSLEHYF.

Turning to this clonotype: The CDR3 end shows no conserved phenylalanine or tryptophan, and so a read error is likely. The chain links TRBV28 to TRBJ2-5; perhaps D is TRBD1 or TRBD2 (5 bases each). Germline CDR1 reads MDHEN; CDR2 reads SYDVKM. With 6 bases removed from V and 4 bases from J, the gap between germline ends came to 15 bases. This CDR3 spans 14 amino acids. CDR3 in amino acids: CASRRDPGPETQYL. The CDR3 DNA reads TGTGCCAGCAGGAGGGACCCTGGACCAGAGACCCAGTACTTA.

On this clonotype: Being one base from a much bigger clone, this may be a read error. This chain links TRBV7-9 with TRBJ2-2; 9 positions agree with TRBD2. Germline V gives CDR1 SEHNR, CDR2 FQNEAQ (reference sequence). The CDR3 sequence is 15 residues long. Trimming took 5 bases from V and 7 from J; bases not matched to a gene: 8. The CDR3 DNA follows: TGTGCCAGCAGCGTCTCGACTAGCGGAGGCGGGGAGCTGTTTTTT. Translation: CASSVSTSGGGELFF.

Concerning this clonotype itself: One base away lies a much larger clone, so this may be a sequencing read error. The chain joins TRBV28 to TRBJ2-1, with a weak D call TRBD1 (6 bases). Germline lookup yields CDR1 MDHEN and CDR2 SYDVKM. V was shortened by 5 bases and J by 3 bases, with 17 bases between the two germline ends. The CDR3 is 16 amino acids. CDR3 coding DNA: TGTGCCAGCAGTGAGAGACAGGTCACATACTACAATGAGCAGTTCTTC. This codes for CASSERQVTYYNEQFF.

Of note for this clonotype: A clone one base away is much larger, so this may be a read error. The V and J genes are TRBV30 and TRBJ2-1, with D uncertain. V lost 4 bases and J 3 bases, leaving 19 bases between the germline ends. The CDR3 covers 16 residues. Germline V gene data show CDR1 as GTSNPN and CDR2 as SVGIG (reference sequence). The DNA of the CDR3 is TGTGCCTGGATGGCGGTTGGGCTATCCAGCTACAATGAGCAGTTCTTC. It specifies CAWMAVGLSSYNEQFF. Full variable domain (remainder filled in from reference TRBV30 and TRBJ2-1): SQTIHQWPATLVQPVGSPLSLECTVEGTSNPNLYWYRQAAGRGLQLLFYSVGIGQISSEVPQNLSASRPQDRQFILSSKKLLLSDSGFYLCAWMAVGLSSYNEQFFGPGTRLTVL.

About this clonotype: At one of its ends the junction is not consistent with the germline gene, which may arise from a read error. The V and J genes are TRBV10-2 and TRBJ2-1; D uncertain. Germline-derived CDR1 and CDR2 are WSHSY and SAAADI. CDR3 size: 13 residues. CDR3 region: CARRVSRNNERFF. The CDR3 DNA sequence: TGCGCCAGAAGAGTTTCGCGGAACAATGAGCGGTTCTTC.

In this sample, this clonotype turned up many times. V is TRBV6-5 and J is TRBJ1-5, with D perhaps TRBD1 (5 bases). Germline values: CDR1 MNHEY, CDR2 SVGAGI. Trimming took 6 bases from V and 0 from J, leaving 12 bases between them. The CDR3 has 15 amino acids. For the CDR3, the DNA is TGTGCCAGCAGACTACAGGCTTATAGCAATCAGCCCCAGCATTTT. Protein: CASRLQAYSNQPQHF.

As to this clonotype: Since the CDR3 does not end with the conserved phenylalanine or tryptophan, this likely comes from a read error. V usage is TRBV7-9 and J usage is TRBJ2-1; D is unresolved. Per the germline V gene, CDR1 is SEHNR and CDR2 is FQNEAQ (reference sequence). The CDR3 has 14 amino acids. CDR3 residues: CTSSFVRLTNEQFL. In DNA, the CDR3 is TGTACCAGCAGCTTCGTGCGGCTAACCAATGAGCAGTTCCTC.

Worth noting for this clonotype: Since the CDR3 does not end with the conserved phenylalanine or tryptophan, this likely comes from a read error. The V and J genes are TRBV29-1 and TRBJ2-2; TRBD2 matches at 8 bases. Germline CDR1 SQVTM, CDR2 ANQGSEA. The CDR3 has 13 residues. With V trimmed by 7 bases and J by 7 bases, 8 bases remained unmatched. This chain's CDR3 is CSASSGYIGELFL. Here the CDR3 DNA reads TGCAGCGCGTCTAGCGGGTACATCGGGGAGCTGTTTTTA.

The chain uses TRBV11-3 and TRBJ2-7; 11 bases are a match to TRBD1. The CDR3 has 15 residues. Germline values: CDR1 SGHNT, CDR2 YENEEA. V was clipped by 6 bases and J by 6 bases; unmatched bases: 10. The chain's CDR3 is CASSLRTGGPLEQYF. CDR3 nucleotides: TGTGCCAGCAGTTTAAGGACAGGGGGCCCCCTCGAGCAGTACTTC.

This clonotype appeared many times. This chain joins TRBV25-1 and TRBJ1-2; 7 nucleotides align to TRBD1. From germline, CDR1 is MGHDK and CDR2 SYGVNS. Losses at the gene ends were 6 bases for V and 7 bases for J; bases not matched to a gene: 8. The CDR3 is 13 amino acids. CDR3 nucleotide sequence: TGTGCCAGCAGCGGTAGACAGGGCGGTGGCTACACCTTC. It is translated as CASSGRQGGGYTF.